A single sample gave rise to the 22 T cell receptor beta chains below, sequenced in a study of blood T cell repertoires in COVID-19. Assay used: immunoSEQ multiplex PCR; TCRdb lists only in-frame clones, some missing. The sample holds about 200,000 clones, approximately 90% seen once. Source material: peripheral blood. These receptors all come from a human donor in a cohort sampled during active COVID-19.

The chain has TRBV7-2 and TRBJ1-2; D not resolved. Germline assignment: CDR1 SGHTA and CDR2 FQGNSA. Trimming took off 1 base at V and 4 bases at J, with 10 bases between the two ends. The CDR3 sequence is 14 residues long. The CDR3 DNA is TGTGCCAGCAGCTTAGAGGACTTGGGCTATGGCTACACCTTC. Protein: CASSLEDLGYGYTF.

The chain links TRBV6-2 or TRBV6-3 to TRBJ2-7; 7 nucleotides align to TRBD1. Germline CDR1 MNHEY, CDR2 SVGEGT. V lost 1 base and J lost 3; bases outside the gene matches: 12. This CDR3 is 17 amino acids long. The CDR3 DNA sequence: TGTGCCAGCAGTTACTACCCTTCCGGACAGGAACTCTACGAGCAGTACTTC. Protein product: CASSYYPSGQELYEQYF.

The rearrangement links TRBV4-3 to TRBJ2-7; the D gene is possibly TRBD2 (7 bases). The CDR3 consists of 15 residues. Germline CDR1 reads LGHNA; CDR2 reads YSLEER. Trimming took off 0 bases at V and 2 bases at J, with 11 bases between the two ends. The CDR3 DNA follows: TGCGCCAGCAGCCAAGAACGGGGGGCACCCTACGAGCAGTACTTC. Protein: CASSQERGAPYEQYF.

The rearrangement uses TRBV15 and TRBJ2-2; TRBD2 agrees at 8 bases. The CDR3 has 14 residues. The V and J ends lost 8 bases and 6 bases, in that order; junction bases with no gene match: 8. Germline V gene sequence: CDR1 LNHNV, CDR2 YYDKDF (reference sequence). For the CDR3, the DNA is TGTGCCACCTGCGACGGGGGGGCCTCCGGGGAGCTGTTTTTT. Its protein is CATCDGGASGELFF.

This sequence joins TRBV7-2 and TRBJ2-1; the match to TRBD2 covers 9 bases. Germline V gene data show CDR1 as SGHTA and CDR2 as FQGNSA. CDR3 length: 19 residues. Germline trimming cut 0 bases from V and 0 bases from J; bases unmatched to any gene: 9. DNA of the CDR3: TGTGCCAGCAGCTTAGCGGTTAGCGGGGGCCGGAGCTCCTACAATGAGCAGTTCTTC. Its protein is CASSLAVSGGRSSYNEQFF.

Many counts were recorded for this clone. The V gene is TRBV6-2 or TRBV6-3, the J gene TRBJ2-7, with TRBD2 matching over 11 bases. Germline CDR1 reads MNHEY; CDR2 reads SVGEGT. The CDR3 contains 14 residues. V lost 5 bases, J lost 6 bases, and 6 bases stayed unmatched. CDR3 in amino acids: CASSTGTSGFEQYF. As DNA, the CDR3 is TGTGCCAGCAGTACTGGGACTAGCGGATTCGAGCAGTACTTC.

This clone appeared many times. CDR3 sequence reads: CASSETGLAEQYF. CDR3 nucleotides: TGTGCCAGCAGTGAGACAGGACTCGCCGAGCAGTACTTC. J is TRBJ2-7 and V is TRBV25-1, with a weak D call TRBD1 (6 bases). The germline V gene has CDR1 MGHDK and CDR2 SYGVNS. The CDR3 spans 13 residues. Trimming took off 3 bases at V and 6 bases at J, with 12 bases between the two ends.

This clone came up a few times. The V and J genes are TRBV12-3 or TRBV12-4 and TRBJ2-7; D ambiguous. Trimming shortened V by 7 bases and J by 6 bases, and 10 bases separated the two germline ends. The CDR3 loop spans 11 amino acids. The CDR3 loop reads CASKELCEQYF. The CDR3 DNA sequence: TGTGCCAGCAAGGAGTTGTGCGAGCAGTACTTC.

The CDR3 nucleotides read TGTGCCTGGAGTACGGGCACAGGGTGGACAGAGACCCAGTACTTC. It translates to CAWSTGTGWTETQYF. The rearrangement links TRBV30 to TRBJ2-5; TRBD1 is a possible D gene (6 bases). Germline V gene lookup returns CDR1 GTSNPN and CDR2 SVGIG (reference sequence). CDR3 size: 15 residues. The V end lost 2 bases, the J end lost 4 bases, and 17 bases lay between the germline ends.

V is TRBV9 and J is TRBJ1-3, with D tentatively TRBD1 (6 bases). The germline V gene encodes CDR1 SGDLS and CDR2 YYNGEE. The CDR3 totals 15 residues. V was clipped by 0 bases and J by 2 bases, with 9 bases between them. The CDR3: CASSVGPGAGNTIYF. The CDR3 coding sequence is TGTGCCAGCAGCGTAGGACCAGGGGCTGGAAACACCATATATTTT.

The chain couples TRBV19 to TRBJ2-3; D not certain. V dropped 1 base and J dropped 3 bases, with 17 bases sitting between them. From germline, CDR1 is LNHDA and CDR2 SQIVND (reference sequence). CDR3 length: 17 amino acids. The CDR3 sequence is CASSIALVGHPTDTQYF. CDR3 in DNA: TGTGCCAGTAGTATAGCCCTAGTCGGCCACCCTACAGATACGCAGTATTTT. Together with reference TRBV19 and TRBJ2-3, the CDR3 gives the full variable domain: DGGITQSPKYLFRKEGQNVTLSCEQNLNHDAMYWYRQDPGQGLRLIYYSQIVNDFQKGDIAEGYSVSREKKESFPLTVTSAQKNPTAFYLCASSIALVGHPTDTQYFGPGTRLTVL.

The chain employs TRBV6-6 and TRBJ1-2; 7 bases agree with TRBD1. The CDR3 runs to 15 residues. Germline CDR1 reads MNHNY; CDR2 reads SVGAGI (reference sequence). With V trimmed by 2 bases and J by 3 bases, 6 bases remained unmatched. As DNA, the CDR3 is TGTGCCAGCAGTTACGTTGCCAGGGGGGACTATGGCTACACCTTC. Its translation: CASSYVARGDYGYTF.

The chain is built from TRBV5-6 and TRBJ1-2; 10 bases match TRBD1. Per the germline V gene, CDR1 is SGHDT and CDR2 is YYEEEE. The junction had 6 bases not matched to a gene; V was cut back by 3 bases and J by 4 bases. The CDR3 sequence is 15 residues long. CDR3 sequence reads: CASSSPGQGIYGYTF. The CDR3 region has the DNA TGTGCCAGCAGCTCCCCGGGACAGGGGATCTATGGCTACACCTTC.

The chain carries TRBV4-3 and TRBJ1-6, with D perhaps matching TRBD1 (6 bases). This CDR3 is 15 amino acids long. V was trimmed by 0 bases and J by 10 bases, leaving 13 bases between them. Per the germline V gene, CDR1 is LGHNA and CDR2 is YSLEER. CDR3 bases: TGCGCCAGCAGCCAAGATCCCAGGGGAGGGTCACCCCTCCACTTT. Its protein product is CASSQDPRGGSPLHF.

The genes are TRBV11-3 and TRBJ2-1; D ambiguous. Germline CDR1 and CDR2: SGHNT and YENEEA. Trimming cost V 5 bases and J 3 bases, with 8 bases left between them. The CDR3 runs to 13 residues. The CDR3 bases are TGTGCCAGCAGCCCCACGGGCTACAATGAGCAGTTCTTC. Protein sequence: CASSPTGYNEQFF.

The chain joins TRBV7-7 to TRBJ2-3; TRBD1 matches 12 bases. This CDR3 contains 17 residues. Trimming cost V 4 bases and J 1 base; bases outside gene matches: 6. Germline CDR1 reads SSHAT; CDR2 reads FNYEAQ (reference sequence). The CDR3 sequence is CASSSGTGGWGTDTQYF. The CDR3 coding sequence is TGTGCCAGCAGCTCCGGGACAGGGGGCTGGGGCACAGATACGCAGTATTTT.

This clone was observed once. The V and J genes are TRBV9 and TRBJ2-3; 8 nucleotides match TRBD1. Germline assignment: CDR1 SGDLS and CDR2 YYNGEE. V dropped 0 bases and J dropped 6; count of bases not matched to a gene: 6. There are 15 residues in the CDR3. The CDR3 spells CASSVEGTGADTQYF. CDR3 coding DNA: TGTGCCAGCAGCGTAGAAGGGACAGGAGCGGATACGCAGTATTTT.

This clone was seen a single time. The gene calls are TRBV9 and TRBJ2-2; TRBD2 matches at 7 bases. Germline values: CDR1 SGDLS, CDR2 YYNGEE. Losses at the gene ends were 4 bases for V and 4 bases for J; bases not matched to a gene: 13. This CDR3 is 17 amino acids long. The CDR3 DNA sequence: TGTGCCAGCAGCCCTAATCCTAGCGGACGGGGCACCGGGGAGCTGTTTTTT. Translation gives CASSPNPSGRGTGELFF.

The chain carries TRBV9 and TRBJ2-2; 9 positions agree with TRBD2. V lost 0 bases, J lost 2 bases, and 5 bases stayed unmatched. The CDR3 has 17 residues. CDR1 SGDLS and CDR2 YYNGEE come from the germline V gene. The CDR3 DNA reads TGTGCCAGCAGCGTAGTAGCGGGGGCCATTAACACCGGGGAGCTGTTTTTT. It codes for CASSVVAGAINTGELFF.

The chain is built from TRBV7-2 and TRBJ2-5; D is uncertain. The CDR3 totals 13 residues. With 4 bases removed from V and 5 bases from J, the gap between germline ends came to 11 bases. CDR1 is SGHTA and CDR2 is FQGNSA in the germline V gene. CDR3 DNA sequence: TGTGCCAGCAGCTCTTTAGTCTTGGAGACCCAGTACTTC. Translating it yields CASSSLVLETQYF.

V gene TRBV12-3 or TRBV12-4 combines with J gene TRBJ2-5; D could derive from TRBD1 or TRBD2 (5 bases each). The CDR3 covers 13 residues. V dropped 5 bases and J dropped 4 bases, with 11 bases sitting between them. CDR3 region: CASSLGAGETQYF. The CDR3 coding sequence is TGTGCCAGCAGTCTAGGGGCGGGAGAGACCCAGTACTTC.

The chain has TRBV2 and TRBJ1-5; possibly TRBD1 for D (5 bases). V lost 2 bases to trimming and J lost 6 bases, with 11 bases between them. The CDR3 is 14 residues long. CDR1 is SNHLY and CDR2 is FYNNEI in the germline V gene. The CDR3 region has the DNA TGTGCCAGCAGTGAAAGCCAGGGAAGTCAGCCCCAGCATTTT. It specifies CASSESQGSQPQHF.